The 22 T cell receptor beta chains in this list originate from one sample, sequenced in a study of OX40 agonist ivuxolimab in advanced cancers. Clones were sequenced by immunoSEQ multiplex PCR, and TCRdb holds only the in-frame ones, with some missing. The sample holds approximately 15,000 clones, about four fifths seen once. The sample in question was CD4+ or CD8+ T cells sorted from blood, obtained in a trial of the OX40 agonist ivuxolimab. The receptors here all came from an adult with an advanced solid tumor such as melanoma, head and neck, liver or kidney cancer.

This clone was observed a single time. This chain joins TRBV27 and TRBJ2-2; D unclear. V was clipped by 3 bases and J by 7 bases, with 6 bases between them. Germline V gene sequence: CDR1 MNHEY, CDR2 SMNVEV (reference sequence). The length of the CDR3 is 12 residues. The CDR3 region is CASSFPGGELFF. CDR3 DNA: TGTGCCAGCAGTTTTCCGGGCGGGGAGCTGTTTTTT.

The chain has TRBV27 and TRBJ2-3; the match to TRBD2 covers 7 bases. V dropped 7 bases and J dropped 0; count of bases not matched to a gene: 1. This CDR3 has 13 residues. Per the germline V gene, CDR1 is MNHEY and CDR2 is SMNVEV (reference sequence). CDR3 region: CASKTSSTDTQYF. Written as DNA, the CDR3 is TGTGCCAGCAAGACTAGCAGCACAGATACGCAGTATTTT.

CDR3 nucleotide sequence: TGTGCCATCAGTGAAGAGTCCTACGAGCAGTACTTC. Translating it yields CAISEESYEQYF. The V call is TRBV10-3, the J call TRBJ2-7; D is unclear. The V gene's germline CDR1 is ENHRY and CDR2 SYGVKD. Trimming took 3 bases from V and 1 from J, leaving 4 bases between them. This CDR3 is 12 amino acids long.

This clone was counted once. This chain uses TRBV9 with TRBJ1-6; tentative D call: TRBD1 (6 bases). CDR1 and CDR2 from the germline V gene are SGDLS and YYNGEE. There are 14 residues in the CDR3. V lost 3 bases and J 10 bases, leaving 14 bases between the germline ends. The CDR3 DNA reads TGTGCCAGCAGCGAGGGGGGGATCAGATCACCCCTCCACTTT. It encodes CASSEGGIRSPLHF.

The chain links TRBV7-9 to TRBJ2-5; 8 nucleotides match TRBD1. The germline CDR1 and CDR2 sequences are SEHNR and FQNEAQ (reference sequence). V was pared by 2 bases and J by 1 base, with 3 bases of the junction left unmatched. The CDR3 sequence is 15 residues long. In DNA form, the CDR3 reads TGTGCCAGCAGCTTAAGACAGGGGCTCCAAGAGACCCAGTACTTC. Translation: CASSLRQGLQETQYF.

The rearrangement joins TRBV21-1 to TRBJ1-1; the D call TRBD1 from the table was never checked on the DNA. TRBV21-1 is designated a pseudogene. CDR3 length: 17 amino acids. As DNA, the CDR3 is TGTGCCAGCAGTGAATGTCTCAGACACTCTGTCGACACTGAAGCTTTCTTT. Amino acid sequence: CASSECLRHSVDTEAFF.

The chain employs TRBV11-2 and TRBJ1-4, with TRBD1 matching 7 bases. CDR1 SGHAT and CDR2 FQNNGV come from the germline V gene. V gave up 7 bases and J gave up 0 bases; unmatched junction bases: 2. The CDR3 consists of 14 residues. This CDR3 is CASTGGSTNEKLFF. CDR3 in DNA: TGTGCCAGCACAGGGGGTTCAACTAATGAAAAACTGTTTTTT.

The chain joins TRBV4-2 to TRBJ2-7; D is undetermined. This CDR3 region has 13 residues. Trimming took 0 bases from V and 4 from J, leaving 7 bases between them. The germline CDR1 and CDR2 sequences are LGHNA and YNFKEQ. CDR3 bases: TGTGCCAGCAGCCAAGAAGGCGGATACGAGCAGTACTTC. Translation: CASSQEGGYEQYF.

J is TRBJ2-3 and V is TRBV14; TRBD2 matches 10 bases. This CDR3 comprises 17 residues. Trimming cost V 3 bases and J 3 bases; bases outside gene matches: 9. In germline, CDR1 is SGHDN, CDR2 FVKESK. This CDR3 reads CASSQSSGRALTDTQYF. The CDR3 nucleotides read TGTGCCAGCAGCCAGTCCAGCGGGAGGGCGCTGACAGATACGCAGTATTTT.

This chain links TRBV5-3 with TRBJ2-5, with 13 bases that match TRBD2. TRBV5-3 is an open reading frame, and its role is uncertain. The CDR3 is 16 amino acids. The junction had 12 bases not matched to a gene; V was cut back by 8 bases and J by 5 bases. CDR3 residues: CARTRLAGGRGETQYF. The CDR3 region has the DNA TGTGCCAGGACCAGACTAGCGGGAGGCCGAGGGGAGACCCAGTACTTC.

The J gene is TRBJ2-1, the V gene TRBV6-1; TRBD1 agrees at 7 bases. Germline V gene sequence: CDR1 MNHNS, CDR2 SASEGT. The CDR3 is 13 residues long. The V gene end was trimmed by 4 bases and the J gene end by 10 bases; junction bases not matched to a gene: 7. CDR3 sequence reads: CASSVGTEREQFF. The CDR3 bases are TGTGCCAGCAGTGTAGGGACAGAAAGGGAGCAGTTCTTC.

The chain employs TRBV7-3 and TRBJ2-3; D is unclear. CDR1 is SGHTA, CDR2 FQGTGA, per germline. The CDR3 sequence is 13 residues long. Trimming pared 6 bases from V and 5 bases from J, leaving 12 bases between. This CDR3 reads CASSSFYRDTQYF. The CDR3 region has the DNA TGTGCCAGCAGTTCCTTCTATCGAGATACGCAGTATTTT.

The chain uses TRBV7-3 and TRBJ2-2, with 9 bases aligning to TRBD1. V lost 5 bases to trimming and J lost 7 bases; unmatched junction nucleotides: 11. Germline CDR1 is SGHTA and CDR2 is FQGTGA. The CDR3 sequence is 16 residues long. The CDR3 loop reads CASSLVPGQGGGELFF. CDR3 in DNA: TGTGCCAGCAGCCTAGTCCCGGGACAGGGTGGCGGGGAGCTGTTTTTT.

This chain joins TRBV4-2 and TRBJ2-7; TRBD2 matches 7 bases. The V and J ends lost 4 bases and 3 bases, in that order; junction bases with no gene match: 3. This CDR3 is built from 13 residues. CDR1 is LGHNA, CDR2 YNFKEQ, per germline. CDR3 loop: CASSPRTSYEQYF. In DNA form, the CDR3 reads TGTGCCAGCAGCCCCCGGACTAGCTACGAGCAGTACTTC.

The rearrangement joins TRBV7-9 to TRBJ2-2, with 9 positions matching TRBD2. The V gene end was trimmed by 3 bases and the J gene end by 4 bases; junction bases not matched to a gene: 3. The CDR3 is 15 residues long. CDR1 is SEHNR, CDR2 FQNEAQ, per germline (reference sequence). CDR3 loop: CASSFPAGGTGELFF. CDR3 DNA sequence: TGTGCCAGCAGCTTCCCAGCGGGAGGCACCGGGGAGCTGTTTTTT.

This clone occurred a few times. This chain connects TRBV27 to TRBJ2-3, with 14 nucleotides matching TRBD2. CDR1 and CDR2 from the germline V gene are MNHEY and SMNVEV (reference sequence). The CDR3 is 23 amino acids. V was pared by 0 bases and J by 0 bases, with 17 bases of the junction left unmatched. CDR3 protein: CASSLSIRGKGLAGALSTDTQYF. The CDR3 nucleotides are TGTGCCAGCAGTTTATCGATCCGGGGGAAGGGACTAGCGGGAGCCCTTAGCACAGATACGCAGTATTTT.

The chain links TRBV2 to TRBJ2-7, with TRBD2 as a possible D gene (6 bases). Germline V gene data show CDR1 as SNHLY and CDR2 as FYNNEI. The CDR3 extends over 14 amino acids. V was trimmed by 2 bases and J by 9 bases, leaving 17 bases between them. DNA for the CDR3: TGTGCCAGCAGTGAACTCGCGCGGGGCCCTTGGCAGTACTTC. It is translated as CASSELARGPWQYF.

This chain joins TRBV4-3 and TRBJ2-7; TRBD2 aligns across 10 bases. This CDR3 spans 14 amino acids. Looked up from germline, CDR1 is LGHNA and CDR2 is YSLEER. V dropped 4 bases and J dropped 4; count of bases not matched to a gene: 4. CDR3 bases: TGCGCCAGCAGCCCAACTAGCGGGATGTACGAGCAGTACTTC. Its protein product is CASSPTSGMYEQYF.

The chain links TRBV29-1 to TRBJ2-6, with 9 nucleotides matching TRBD1. Germline lookup yields CDR1 SQVTM and CDR2 ANQGSEA. J lost 3 bases, V lost 1 base, and 1 base had no gene match. CDR3 size: 15 residues. CDR3 sequence (DNA): TGCAGCGTTGAAGGGGACAGGGTTGGGGCCAACGTCCTGACTTTC. Protein: CSVEGDRVGANVLTF.

The J gene is TRBJ1-5, the V gene TRBV28; 7 bases are a match to TRBD1. CDR3 length equals 14 residues. V was pared by 7 bases and J by 4 bases, with 7 bases of the junction left unmatched. Germline lookup yields CDR1 MDHEN and CDR2 SYDVKM. Here the CDR3 DNA reads TGTGCCAGCACGGAGACAGGGTTGAATCAGCCCCAGCATTTT. Amino acid sequence: CASTETGLNQPQHF.

The chain links TRBV5-4 to TRBJ2-6, with D possibly TRBD1 on 6 matching bases. The V end was cut by 3 bases, the J end by 1 base, with 11 bases between. From germline, CDR1 is SGHNT and CDR2 YYREEE (reference sequence). CDR3 length: 16 residues. The CDR3 nucleotides are TGTGCCAGCAGCTCGGCAGGGGTTTCTGGGGCCAACGTCCTGACTTTC. Translated: CASSSAGVSGANVLTF.

This clone came up once. CDR3 sequence: CASSLTLTGWANYGYTF. As DNA, the CDR3 is TGTGCCAGCAGCTTAACCCTGACAGGGTGGGCTAACTATGGCTACACCTTC. The chain employs TRBV7-9 and TRBJ1-2; 7 nucleotides line up with TRBD1. The CDR3 has 17 residues. Germline values: CDR1 SEHNR, CDR2 FQNEAQ (reference sequence). Trimming removed 2 bases from V and 0 bases from J; junction bases left unmatched: 9.